A single T cell receptor (beta chain) is shown here with its context. V trimming: 8 bases; J trimming: 4 bases; junction bases outside the gene matches: 5. The germline CDR1 and CDR2 sequences are MNHEY and SVGAGI. This CDR3 is 12 amino acids long. Repertoires were generated with immunoSEQ multiplex PCR, while TCRdb's copy carries only in-frame clones and drops some. This repertoire shows 120,000 or so clones, about 93% found once; its top ten account for 6.2%. These data come from a study of T cell changes during pregnancy in multiple sclerosis. The chain uses TRBV6-5 and TRBJ2-7; TRBD1 aligns across 7 bases. The sequencing here drew on peripheral blood, taken before pregnancy. The receptor comes from a female donor with multiple sclerosis, enrolled in a pregnancy study. In DNA form, the CDR3 reads TGTGCCAGCGGGGACAGTCGGTACGAGCAGTACTTC. Protein product: CASGDSRYEQYF.